Shown below are 15 T cell receptor beta chains from a single sample sequenced in a study of CD8+ T cells in alopecia areata. Reverse transcribed after extraction, RNA yielded cDNA as the sequencing template. The table came from immunoSEQ multiplex PCR; TCRdb's copy has only in-frame clones and leaves some out. The data contain about 140,000 clones, roughly 46% of them singletons. The source was CD4+ T cells sorted from blood, collected at week 0. The receptors were sampled from a human donor with alopecia areata.

This clone was observed a few times. Here the CDR3 reads CASSDERTGELFF. The CDR3 nucleotides are TGTGCCAGCAGTGACGAACGCACCGGGGAGCTGTTTTTT. The chain joins TRBV2 to TRBJ2-2; D is undetermined. V was trimmed by 3 bases and J by 4 bases, leaving 6 bases between them. Germline CDR1 SNHLY, CDR2 FYNNEI. This CDR3 has 13 residues.

The sample holds a few counts of this clone. This chain joins TRBV27 and TRBJ2-2; no reliable D call. Trimming cost V 0 bases and J 8 bases, with 7 bases left between them. Germline CDR1 MNHEY, CDR2 SMNVEV (reference sequence). This CDR3 region has 13 residues. The CDR3 DNA follows: TGTGCCAGCAGTTTATCTCCGAGTGGGGAGCTGTTTTTT. Translated, it gives CASSLSPSGELFF.

This chain connects TRBV4-1 to TRBJ2-5, with D possibly TRBD1 on 7 matching bases. With 4 bases removed from V and 3 bases from J, the gap between germline ends came to 18 bases. Germline CDR1 is MGHRA and CDR2 is YSYEKL. CDR3 length: 16 residues. The CDR3 DNA follows: TGCGCCAGCAGCCCCCGACAGGGATGGAGGGAAGAGACCCAGTACTTC. Encoded protein: CASSPRQGWREETQYF.

This sequence joins TRBV30 and TRBJ1-2; 7 positions agree with TRBD1. This CDR3 has 13 residues. CDR1 GTSNPN and CDR2 SVGIG come from the germline V gene (reference sequence). J lost 8 bases, V lost 2 bases, and 8 bases had no gene match. CDR3 amino acids: CAWSPSLDRGYTF. Here the CDR3 DNA reads TGTGCCTGGAGTCCAAGCCTGGACAGGGGCTACACCTTC.

V is TRBV28 and J is TRBJ2-1, with D unclear. This CDR3 has 13 residues. Trimming removed 3 bases at V and 4 bases at J, with 7 bases between. Germline-derived CDR1 and CDR2 are MDHEN and SYDVKM. CDR3 amino acids: CASSFAHYNEQFF. The CDR3 region has the DNA TGTGCCAGCAGTTTCGCGCATTACAATGAGCAGTTCTTC.

This chain connects TRBV30 to TRBJ2-7; D might be TRBD2 (6 bases). This CDR3 comprises 13 residues. The V and J ends lost 1 base and 5 bases respectively, with 12 bases between them. Germline V gene data show CDR1 as GTSNPN and CDR2 as SVGIG (reference sequence). CDR3 bases: TGTGCCTGGAGTGCACGGGAGTACGACGAGCAGTACTTC. Translated, it gives CAWSAREYDEQYF.

This rearrangement joins TRBV15 to TRBJ2-5, with D perhaps TRBD2 (6 bases). The CDR3 extends over 12 amino acids. V lost 8 bases and J 1 base, leaving 8 bases between the germline ends. Per germline, CDR1 LNHNV and CDR2 YYDKDF (reference sequence). Here the CDR3 DNA reads TGTGCCACCCGGGGAGGCCAAGAGACCCAGTACTTC. Translating gives CATRGGQETQYF.

The sample holds a few counts of this clone. This rearrangement joins TRBV7-2 to TRBJ2-7, with 7 bases fitting TRBD1. Per the germline V gene, CDR1 is SGHTA and CDR2 is FQGNSA. The CDR3 has 15 amino acids. V lost 6 bases to trimming and J lost 2 bases; unmatched junction nucleotides: 10. This CDR3 is CASRLRRDRTYEQYF. The DNA for the CDR3 is TGTGCCAGCAGACTACGAAGGGACAGAACCTACGAGCAGTACTTC.

The table lists this clone with a few counts. The gene calls are TRBV29-1 and TRBJ2-5; possibly TRBD1 for D (6 bases). The germline V gene has CDR1 SQVTM and CDR2 ANQGSEA. The V end was cut by 7 bases, the J end by 0 bases, with 24 bases between. The CDR3 consists of 17 residues. The CDR3 loop reads CSADGTTIPLYQETQYF. CDR3 nucleotide sequence: TGCAGCGCCGACGGGACAACGATCCCTCTGTACCAAGAGACCCAGTACTTC. The full variable domain, completed using reference TRBV29-1 and TRBJ2-5, is SAVISQKPSRDICQRGTSLTIQCQVDSQVTMMFWYRQQPGQSLTLIATANQGSEATYESGFVIDKFPISRPNLTFSTLTVSNMSPEDSSIYLCSADGTTIPLYQETQYFGPGTRLLVL.

This rearrangement joins TRBV6-1 to TRBJ1-1, with D tentatively TRBD1 (5 bases). This CDR3 contains 13 residues. The germline CDR1 and CDR2 sequences are MNHNS and SASEGT. Trimming shortened V by 3 bases and J by 8 bases, and 13 bases separated the two germline ends. CDR3 sequence reads: CASSESRVGEAFF. The CDR3 nucleotides read TGTGCCAGCAGTGAGAGCAGGGTTGGGGAAGCTTTCTTT.

V usage is TRBV10-3 and J usage is TRBJ2-7, with D tentatively TRBD1 or TRBD2 (6 bases each). V was pared by 9 bases and J by 5 bases, with 11 bases between. The CDR3 runs to 11 residues. CDR1 is ENHRY, CDR2 SYGVKD, per germline. CDR3 residues: CAISRGDEQYF. The CDR3 region has the DNA TGTGCCATAAGTAGGGGGGACGAGCAGTACTTC.

V usage is TRBV4-2 and J usage is TRBJ1-3, with 7 bases identical to TRBD1. CDR3 size: 14 residues. Germline lookup yields CDR1 LGHNA and CDR2 YNFKEQ. After removal of 2 bases from V and 10 bases from J, the junction contained 8 bases not matched to a gene. The CDR3 spells CASSQTRQGWTIYF. The DNA for the CDR3 is TGTGCCAGCAGCCAAACCCGACAGGGTTGGACCATATATTTT.

This clone was counted between two and nine times. The chain couples TRBV28 to TRBJ2-6; perhaps TRBD1 as D (5 bases). Between the trimmed V and J ends, which lost 6 bases and 0 bases, there was a span of 9 bases. There are 15 residues in the CDR3. The germline V gene encodes CDR1 MDHEN and CDR2 SYDVKM. The CDR3 DNA reads as TGTGCCAGCAGCCGACAGTCCTCTGGGGCCAACGTCCTGACTTTC. Protein sequence: CASSRQSSGANVLTF.

This clone has just a few counts. This chain links TRBV7-2 with TRBJ2-5, with 8 bases identical to TRBD1. After removal of 4 bases from V and 6 bases from J, the junction contained 7 bases not matched to a gene. The CDR3 runs to 14 residues. Germline CDR1 reads SGHTA; CDR2 reads FQGNSA. CDR3: CASSSAGGAKTQYF. In DNA, the CDR3 is TGTGCCAGCAGCTCCGCAGGGGGCGCAAAGACCCAGTACTTC.

The gene calls are TRBV28 and TRBJ1-2; D uncertain. The germline CDR1 and CDR2 sequences are MDHEN and SYDVKM. This CDR3 is 12 amino acids long. Trimming removed 5 bases at V and 8 bases at J, with 12 bases between. CDR3 DNA: TGTGCCAGCAGTGCCTCCTTGGGCGGCTACACCTTC. Translating gives CASSASLGGYTF.